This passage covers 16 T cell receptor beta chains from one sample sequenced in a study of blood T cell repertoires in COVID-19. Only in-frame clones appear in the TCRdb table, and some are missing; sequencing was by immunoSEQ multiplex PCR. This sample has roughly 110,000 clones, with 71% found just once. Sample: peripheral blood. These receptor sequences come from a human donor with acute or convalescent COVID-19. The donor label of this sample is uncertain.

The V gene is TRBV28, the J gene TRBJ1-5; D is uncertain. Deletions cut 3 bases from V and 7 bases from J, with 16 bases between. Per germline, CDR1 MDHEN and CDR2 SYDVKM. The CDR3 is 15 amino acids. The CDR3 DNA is TGTGCCAGCAGTTTGACTCCCGGGGTAGACCAGCCCCAGCATTTT. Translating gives CASSLTPGVDQPQHF.

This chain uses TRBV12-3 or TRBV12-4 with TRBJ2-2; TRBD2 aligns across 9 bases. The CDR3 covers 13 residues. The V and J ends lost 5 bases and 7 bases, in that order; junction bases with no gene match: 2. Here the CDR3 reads CASSAGGSGELFF. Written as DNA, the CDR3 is TGTGCCAGCAGTGCGGGGGGGAGCGGGGAGCTGTTTTTT.

CDR3 loop: CASSMSSVFFSGNTIYF. CDR3 coding DNA: TGTGCCAGCAGCATGAGCTCTGTGTTCTTCTCTGGAAACACCATATATTTT. The chain couples TRBV7-9 to TRBJ1-3; unclear D gene. The CDR3 runs 17 residues. With 5 bases removed from V and 0 bases from J, the gap between germline ends came to 17 bases. CDR1 SEHNR and CDR2 FQNEAQ come from the germline V gene (reference sequence).

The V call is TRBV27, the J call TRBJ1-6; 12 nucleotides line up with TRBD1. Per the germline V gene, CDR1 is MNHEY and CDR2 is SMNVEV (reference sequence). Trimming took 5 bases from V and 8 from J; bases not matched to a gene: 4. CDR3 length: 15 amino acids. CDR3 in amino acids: CASSLRDRGHSPLHF. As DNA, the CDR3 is TGTGCCAGCAGTCTTCGGGACAGGGGGCATTCACCCCTCCACTTT.

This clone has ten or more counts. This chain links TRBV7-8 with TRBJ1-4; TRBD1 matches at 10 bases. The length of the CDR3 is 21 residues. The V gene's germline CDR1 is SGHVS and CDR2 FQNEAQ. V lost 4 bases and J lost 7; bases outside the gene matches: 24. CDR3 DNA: TGTGCCAGCAGCTCGCTTAGGCGGGACAGGGGAGGTCGTAACGGTGGTGAAAAACTGTTTTTT. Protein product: CASSSLRRDRGGRNGGEKLFF.

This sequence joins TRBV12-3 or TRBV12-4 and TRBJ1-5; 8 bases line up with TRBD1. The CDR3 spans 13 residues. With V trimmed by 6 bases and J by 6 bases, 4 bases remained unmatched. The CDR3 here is CASRRTGSQPQHF. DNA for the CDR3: TGTGCCAGCAGGCGGACAGGGAGTCAGCCCCAGCATTTT.

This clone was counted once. The CDR3 is CASSTGGWIGGELFF. As DNA, the CDR3 is TGCGCCAGCAGTACCGGGGGATGGATTGGCGGGGAGCTGTTTTTT. The chain carries TRBV10-2 and TRBJ2-2; TRBD2 might be the D (6 bases). The CDR3 runs 15 residues. The V end lost 5 bases, the J end lost 7 bases, and 17 bases lay between the germline ends. Germline V gene lookup returns CDR1 WSHSY and CDR2 SAAADI.

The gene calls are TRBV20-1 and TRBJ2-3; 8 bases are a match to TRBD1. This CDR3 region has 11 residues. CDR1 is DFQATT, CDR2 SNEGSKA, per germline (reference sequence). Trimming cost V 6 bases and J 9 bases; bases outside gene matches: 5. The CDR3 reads CSAQGQETQYF. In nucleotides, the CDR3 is TGCAGTGCCCAGGGACAGGAGACGCAGTATTTT.

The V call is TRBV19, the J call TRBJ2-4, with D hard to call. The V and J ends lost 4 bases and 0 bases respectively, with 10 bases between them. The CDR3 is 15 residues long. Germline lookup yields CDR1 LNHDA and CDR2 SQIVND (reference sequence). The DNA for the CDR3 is TGTGCCAGTAGTACGGGTGGTGTAGCCAAAAACATTCAGTACTTC. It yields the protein CASSTGGVAKNIQYF.

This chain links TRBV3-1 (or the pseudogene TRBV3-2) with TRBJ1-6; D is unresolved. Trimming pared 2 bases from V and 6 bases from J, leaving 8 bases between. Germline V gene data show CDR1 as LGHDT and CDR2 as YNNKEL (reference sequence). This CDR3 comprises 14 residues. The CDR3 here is CASSQQTFNSPLHF. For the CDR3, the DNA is TGTGCCAGCAGCCAACAGACTTTTAATTCACCCCTCCACTTT.

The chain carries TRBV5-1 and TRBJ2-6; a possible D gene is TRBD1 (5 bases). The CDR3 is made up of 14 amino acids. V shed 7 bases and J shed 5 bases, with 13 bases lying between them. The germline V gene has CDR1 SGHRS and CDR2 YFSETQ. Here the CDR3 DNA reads TGCGCCAGCTCCGATGGGGCCCGGGCCAACGTCCTGACTTTC. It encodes CASSDGARANVLTF. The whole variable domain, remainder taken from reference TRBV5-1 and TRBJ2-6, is KAGVTQTPRYLIKTRGQQVTLSCSPISGHRSVSWYQQTPGQGLQFLFEYFSETQRNKGNFPGRFSGRQFSNSRSEMNVSTLELGDSALYLCASSDGARANVLTFGAGSRLTVL.

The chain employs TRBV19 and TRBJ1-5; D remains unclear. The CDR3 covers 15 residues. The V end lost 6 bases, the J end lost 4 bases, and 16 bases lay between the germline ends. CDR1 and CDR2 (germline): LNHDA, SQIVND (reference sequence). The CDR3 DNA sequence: TGTGCCAGTAGCCTACAGCGGCTGACAAATCAGCCCCAGCATTTT. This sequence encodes CASSLQRLTNQPQHF.

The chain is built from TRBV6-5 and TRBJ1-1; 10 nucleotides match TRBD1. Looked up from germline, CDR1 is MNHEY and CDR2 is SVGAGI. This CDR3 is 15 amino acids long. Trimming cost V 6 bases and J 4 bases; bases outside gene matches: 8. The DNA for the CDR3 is TGTGCCAGCAGAAACGACAGGGGGCTGGGCACTGAAGCTTTCTTT. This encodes CASRNDRGLGTEAFF.

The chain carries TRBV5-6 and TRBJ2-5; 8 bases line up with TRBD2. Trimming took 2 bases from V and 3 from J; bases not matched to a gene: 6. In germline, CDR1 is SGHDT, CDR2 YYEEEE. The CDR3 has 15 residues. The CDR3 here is CASSFGLAREETQYF. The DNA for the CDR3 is TGTGCCAGCAGCTTCGGACTAGCCCGGGAAGAGACCCAGTACTTC.

The CDR3 nucleotides are TGTGCCAGCAGTGACCCCCCGGGGGAGACCCAGTACTTC. As protein: CASSDPPGETQYF. The V and J genes are TRBV6-1 and TRBJ2-5, with a weak D call TRBD2 (5 bases). V was clipped by 3 bases and J by 5 bases, with 10 bases between them. CDR1 and CDR2 from the germline V gene are MNHNS and SASEGT. This CDR3 region has 13 residues.

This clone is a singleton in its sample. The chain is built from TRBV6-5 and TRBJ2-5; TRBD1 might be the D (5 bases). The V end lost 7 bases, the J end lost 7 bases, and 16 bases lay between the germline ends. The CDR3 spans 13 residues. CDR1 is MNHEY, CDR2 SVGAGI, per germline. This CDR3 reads CASMLADGATQYF. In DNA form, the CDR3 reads TGTGCCAGCATGTTGGCAGATGGGGCGACCCAGTACTTC.